This paragraph covers one T cell receptor beta chain sequence. The germline CDR1 and CDR2 sequences are SNHLY and FYNNEI. This CDR3 spans 14 amino acids. V lost 7 bases and J lost 5; bases outside the gene matches: 9. This sample is part of a study of blood T cell repertoires in COVID-19. Turning to the study itself: Sites in the United States, Italy and Spain provided acute and convalescent COVID-19 samples.

Study processing details: Amplification of reference gene primers was used by the study to estimate nucleated cell counts. Profiling relied on immunoSEQ multiplex PCR, and the TCRdb table lists in-frame clones only, not all of them. Clone size and V and J calls were adopted from that table, with D and trimming inferred from the DNA. Counted here are fewer than 350,000 clones, 88% occurring once; the ten biggest clones make up about 1%. The V call is TRBV2, the J call TRBJ2-3, with 7 nucleotides matching TRBD1. The sample consisted of PBMCs or T cells enriched from blood (not recorded which). This TCR was sampled from a woman aged 25 to 39 who had recovered from COVID-19. CDR3 DNA: TGTGCCAGCAAGGGGGACAGAGATCAAGATACGCAGTATTTT. It encodes CASKGDRDQDTQYF.